A selection of T cell receptor beta chains follows, all from one sample in a study of T cells in localized non-small cell lung cancer. Profiled with immunoSEQ multiplex PCR; TCRdb holds only in-frame clones, not every one. This sample yields tens of thousands of clones, of which approximately 87% are seen a single time; around a fifth belongs to the top ten. Sample: peripheral blood, taken before any cancer treatment. These receptors all stem from a male donor at least 60 years old with stage III squamous cell lung carcinoma. CDR3s include the opening cysteine and the closing phenylalanine or tryptophan.

V gene: TRBV20-1; CDR3 protein: CSAKGYGGAFF
V gene: TRBV21-1; CDR3 protein: CASRGGGHPYEQYF
V gene: TRBV9; CDR3 protein: CASSVGGRGWETQYF
V gene: TRBV18; CDR3 protein: CASSPAGADYGYTF
V gene: TRBV6-6; CDR3 protein: CASSRDGYTEAFF
V gene: TRBV20-1; CDR3 protein: CSAREQETQYF
V gene: TRBV4-1; CDR3 protein: CASRHRAQGTEAFF
V gene: TRBV6-5; CDR3 protein: CASRPTGGSGNTIYF
V gene: TRBV6-5; CDR3 protein: CASSSRPEGNGYTF
V gene: TRBV29-1; CDR3 protein: CSVGGTESLNTIYF
V gene: TRBV7-2; CDR3 protein: CASSLRRGSTGELFF
V gene: TRBV19; CDR3 protein: CASSIDTDRGPYTGELFF
V gene: TRBV30; CDR3 protein: CAWSSRGRSNQPQHF
V gene: TRBV30; CDR3 protein: CAWSALGHSYGYTF
V gene: TRBV28; CDR3 protein: CASSLGRSGANVLTF
V gene: TRBV10-1; CDR3 protein: CASSERAPHGGETQYF
V gene: TRBV5-6; CDR3 protein: CASSLDADTQYF
V gene: TRBV5-4; CDR3 protein: CASGGQGGPLHF
V gene: TRBV1; CDR3 protein: CTSSQVQGQHNSGNTIYF
V gene: TRBV19; CDR3 protein: CASRNGASGNTIYF
V gene: TRBV7-2; CDR3 protein: CASSARMSGVMDF
V gene: TRBV2; CDR3 protein: CASSVEGETQYF
V gene: TRBV29-1; CDR3 protein: CSALDGVYEQYF
V gene: TRBV11-2; CDR3 protein: CASSLSIGPDRYSPLHF
V gene: TRBV6-5; CDR3 protein: CAAQVGTSETQYF
V gene: TRBV7-8; CDR3 protein: CASSSRDTDQPQHF
V gene: TRBV5-5; CDR3 protein: CASSFHARETQYF
V gene: TRBV9; CDR3 protein: CASSVATGGASPKNIQYF
V gene: TRBV18; CDR3 protein: CASSPDPETQYF
V gene: TRBV5-8; CDR3 protein: CASSSQGTESPLHF
V gene: TRBV6-6; CDR3 protein: CASARLGADTQYF
V gene: TRBV19; CDR3 protein: CASSIAGGDEAFF
V gene: TRBV19; CDR3 protein: CASSIEGTNTGELFF
V gene: TRBV29-1; CDR3 protein: CSVAGGGDEQFF
V gene: TRBV28; CDR3 protein: CASSFLRQGGGYTF
V gene: TRBV4-3; CDR3 protein: CASSQGLAGANYGYTF
V gene: TRBV5-1; CDR3 protein: CASSLGGSEQFF
V gene: TRBV9; CDR3 protein: CASSVGGVRVGNEQFF
V gene: TRBV5-4; CDR3 protein: CASTPGGISSYNEQFF
V gene: TRBV5-1; CDR3 protein: CASSLGQGNNSPLHF
V gene: TRBV5-6; CDR3 protein: CASSHWVVLYQETQYF
V gene: TRBV25-1; CDR3 protein: CASSGTSVHNEQFF
V gene: TRBV4-1; CDR3 protein: CASSRGQGNSPLHF
V gene: TRBV2; CDR3 protein: CASSTSGKSTDTQYF
V gene: TRBV11-2; CDR3 protein: CASSLGIQETQYF
V gene: TRBV11-2; CDR3 protein: CASSLAGANVLTF
V gene: TRBV2; CDR3 protein: CASSAGETQYF
V gene: TRBV7-2; CDR3 protein: CASSLARLGDGYTF
V gene: TRBV7-3; CDR3 protein: CASRRTSGNTGELFF
V gene: TRBV30; CDR3 protein: CAWSARGQGWSPLHF
V gene: TRBV5-1; CDR3 protein: CASSLGATNEKLFF
V gene: TRBV19; CDR3 protein: CASSQPRVAGNQPQHF
V gene: TRBV10-3; CDR3 protein: CAISALTSGGLSHIQETQYF
V gene: TRBV7-3; CDR3 protein: CASSSGGGNTEAFF
V gene: TRBV5-4; CDR3 protein: CASSLARGSNYGYTF